The 22 T cell receptor beta chains below were found in one sample sequenced in a study of shared clonotypes between healthy human individuals. CD45RO-negative, CCR7-selected cells formed the naive CD8 fraction, which excluded terminally differentiated effector memory CD45RA+ cells. TCRdb's table, derived via immunoSEQ multiplex PCR, lists solely in-frame clones and lacks some. Of about 820,000 clones listed, 90% to 95% are singletons. The sample taken for sequencing was naive CD8+ T cells sorted from blood. These TCRs come from a man aged 25 to 40 in good health.

V usage is TRBV4-1 and J usage is TRBJ2-7; possible D gene TRBD2, 6 bases. Trimming took 0 bases from V and 3 from J, leaving 27 bases between them. CDR1 is MGHRA, CDR2 YSYEKL, per germline. The CDR3 runs 20 residues. The DNA of the CDR3 is TGCGCCAGCAGCCAAGATCGCATCGGGTATTGGATCGGGGAGGACTACGAGCAGTACTTC. Amino acids: CASSQDRIGYWIGEDYEQYF.

The chain is built from TRBV7-3 and TRBJ2-7, with D perhaps TRBD2 (5 bases). Trimming cost V 2 bases and J 2 bases, with 10 bases left between them. Germline values: CDR1 SGHTA, CDR2 FQGTGA. The CDR3 covers 14 residues. The CDR3 sequence: CASSLSGKPYEQYF. The CDR3 DNA follows: TGTGCCAGCAGCTTATCGGGAAAACCCTACGAGCAGTACTTC. The full variable domain, in which reference TRBV7-3 and TRBJ2-7 provide the parts outside the CDR3, is GAGVSQTPSNKVTEKGKYVELRCDPISGHTALYWYRQSLGQGPEFLIYFQGTGAADDSGLPNDRFFAVRPEGSVSTLKIQRTERGDSAVYLCASSLSGKPYEQYFGPGTRLTVT.

On this clone: Other DNA sequences in the sample encode the same CDR3. The chain couples TRBV27 to TRBJ2-7; TRBD1 agrees at 8 bases. CDR1 and CDR2 from the germline V gene are MNHEY and SMNVEV (reference sequence). V was clipped by 5 bases and J by 1 base; unmatched bases: 1. CDR3 length: 13 amino acids. The CDR3 DNA sequence: TGTGCCAGCAGTGGGGACAGGTCCTACGAGCAGTACTTC. The encoded protein is CASSGDRSYEQYF.

The rearrangement uses TRBV29-1 and TRBJ2-7, with 8 positions matching TRBD2. CDR1 is SQVTM and CDR2 is ANQGSEA in the germline V gene. The length of the CDR3 is 15 residues. The trim removed 0 bases at V and 1 base at J, leaving 5 bases unmatched. The CDR3 loop is CSVEEATSESYEQYF. The CDR3 DNA reads as TGCAGCGTTGAAGAGGCGACTAGCGAATCCTACGAGCAGTACTTC.

The CDR3: CAISGGGGPTEAFF. For the CDR3, the DNA is TGTGCCATCAGTGGGGGAGGCGGGCCCACTGAAGCTTTCTTT. The V and J genes are TRBV10-3 and TRBJ1-1, with unresolved D. CDR3 size: 14 residues. The V and J ends lost 4 bases and 4 bases respectively, with 13 bases between them. Germline-derived CDR1 and CDR2 are ENHRY and SYGVKD.

This clone came up once. The chain links TRBV5-1 to TRBJ2-7; 9 bases match TRBD1. The CDR3 length is 14 residues. Germline CDR1 is SGHRS and CDR2 is YFSETQ. Trimming at V came to 4 bases and at J to 3 bases, leaving 5 bases not matched to a gene. The chain's CDR3 is CASSQPGQGYEQYF. For the CDR3, the DNA is TGCGCCAGCAGCCAGCCGGGACAGGGCTACGAGCAGTACTTC.

The rearrangement uses TRBV5-1 and TRBJ2-5, with D perhaps TRBD2 (6 bases). CDR1 and CDR2 from the germline V gene are SGHRS and YFSETQ. Trimming pared 3 bases from V and 3 bases from J, leaving 15 bases between. This CDR3 contains 15 residues. CDR3 loop: CASSSWGAGKETQYF. CDR3 DNA: TGCGCCAGCAGCTCGTGGGGAGCGGGTAAAGAGACCCAGTACTTC.

This clone has just a few counts. This chain links TRBV6-5 with TRBJ1-4; maybe TRBD1 (5 bases). This CDR3 has 14 residues. V gave up 6 bases and J gave up 7 bases, with 15 bases separating them. Germline V gene sequence: CDR1 MNHEY, CDR2 SVGAGI. Here the CDR3 reads CASSPEGSGEKLFF. The CDR3 DNA reads as TGTGCCAGCAGCCCCGAGGGGAGTGGTGAAAAACTGTTTTTT.

CDR3 DNA: TGTGCCAGCAGCGTATCGGGGAGTGGAGGGGGCATTCAGTACTTC. Translation: CASSVSGSGGGIQYF. The genes are TRBV9 and TRBJ2-4, with D perhaps given as TRBD1 or TRBD2 (6 bases each). Per the germline V gene, CDR1 is SGDLS and CDR2 is YYNGEE. The V gene lost 1 base and the J gene lost 9 bases, with 17 bases spanning the gap. The CDR3 length is 15 residues.

This chain connects TRBV28 to TRBJ1-2; D gene ambiguous. CDR1 and CDR2 from the germline V gene are MDHEN and SYDVKM. CDR3 length: 14 amino acids. V was shortened by 6 bases and J by 4 bases, with 15 bases between the two germline ends. DNA for the CDR3: TGTGCCAGCAGCCCTCCCCGGGGATTCTATGGCTACACCTTC. This translates into CASSPPRGFYGYTF.

The gene calls are TRBV13 and TRBJ2-1; 11 positions match TRBD2. The CDR3 consists of 15 residues. V shed 1 base and J 7 bases; nucleotides not matched to a gene: 3. Germline CDR1 reads PRHDT; CDR2 reads FYEKMQ (reference sequence). Written as DNA, the CDR3 is TGTGCCAGCAGCTTAGCCTTAGCGGGAGGGAATGAGCAGTTCTTC. Translating it yields CASSLALAGGNEQFF. Complete variable domain (other parts from reference TRBV13 and TRBJ2-1): AAGVIQSPRHLIKEKRETATLKCYPIPRHDTVYWYQQGPGQDPQFLISFYEKMQSDKGSIPDRFSAQQFSDYHSELNMSSLELGDSALYFCASSLALAGGNEQFFGPGTRLTVL.

CDR3 residues: CASRSRGHYQPQHF. CDR3 coding DNA: TGTGCCAGCAGGTCCAGGGGGCATTATCAGCCCCAGCATTTT. The chain joins TRBV28 to TRBJ1-5; 8 nucleotides line up with TRBD1. J was trimmed by 5 bases and V by 6 bases; bases with no gene match: 6. The CDR3 has 14 residues. Per the germline V gene, CDR1 is MDHEN and CDR2 is SYDVKM. Supplemented by reference TRBV28 and TRBJ1-5, the full variable domain reads DVKVTQSSRYLVKRTGEKVFLECVQDMDHENMFWYRQDPGLGLRLIYFSYDVKMKEKGDIPEGYSVSREKKERFSLILESASTNQTSMYLCASRSRGHYQPQHFGDGTRLSIL.

The chain combines TRBV19 with TRBJ2-3, with D unresolved. This CDR3 is 14 amino acids long. Trimming cost V 1 base and J 5 bases, with 10 bases left between them. From germline, CDR1 is LNHDA and CDR2 SQIVND (reference sequence). The CDR3 region is CASSIGAGQDTQYF. The CDR3 DNA is TGTGCCAGTAGTATAGGGGCAGGCCAAGATACGCAGTATTTT.

This rearrangement joins TRBV11-2 to TRBJ2-7, with a weak D call TRBD2 (5 bases). This CDR3 region has 13 residues. Trimming took 0 bases from V and 7 from J, leaving 10 bases between them. CDR1 SGHAT and CDR2 FQNNGV come from the germline V gene. CDR3 coding DNA: TGTGCCAGCAGCTTAGAACCCCCGGGGGAGCAGTACTTC. Amino acid sequence: CASSLEPPGEQYF.

The CDR3 region has the DNA TGCAGCGTTGTTGTCACTGAAGCTTTCTTT. Protein sequence: CSVVVTEAFF. The chain joins TRBV29-1 to TRBJ1-1; D is uncertain. Trimming took off 4 bases at V and 4 bases at J, with 4 bases between the two ends. Germline CDR1 is SQVTM and CDR2 is ANQGSEA. There are 10 residues in the CDR3.

The CDR3 sequence: CASSLKADAGYGYTF. CDR3 in DNA: TGTGCCAGCAGCTTAAAGGCGGACGCTGGCTATGGCTACACCTTC. This chain connects TRBV7-3 to TRBJ1-2; D remains ambiguous. CDR1 SGHTA and CDR2 FQGTGA come from the germline V gene. The CDR3 consists of 15 residues. With 1 base removed from V and 4 bases from J, the gap between germline ends came to 13 bases. The full variable domain, rest sourced from reference TRBV7-3 and TRBJ1-2, is GAGVSQTPSNKVTEKGKYVELRCDPISGHTALYWYRQSLGQGPEFLIYFQGTGAADDSGLPNDRFFAVRPEGSVSTLKIQRTERGDSAVYLCASSLKADAGYGYTFGSGTRLTVV.

This CDR3 reads CASSLAGQQETQYF. CDR3 nucleotides: TGTGCCAGCAGCTTAGCGGGACAGCAAGAGACCCAGTACTTC. J is TRBJ2-5 and V is TRBV11-2, with 7 nucleotides matching TRBD1. The germline V gene has CDR1 SGHAT and CDR2 FQNNGV. This CDR3 is 14 amino acids long. The V and J ends lost 1 base and 2 bases, in that order; junction bases with no gene match: 1.

Remarks on this clone: This same CDR3 is encoded by further DNA sequences in the sample. The genes are TRBV9 and TRBJ2-7; D is tentatively TRBD1 or TRBD2 (5 bases each). Trimming cost V 0 bases and J 2 bases, with 9 bases left between them. CDR1 and CDR2 from the germline V gene are SGDLS and YYNGEE. The CDR3 loop spans 14 amino acids. The CDR3 region has the DNA TGTGCCAGCAGCGTAGGGGACGGAGCCTACGAGCAGTACTTC. Protein: CASSVGDGAYEQYF.

In nucleotides, the CDR3 is TGTGCCAGCAGCTTATCTGTCGGGGAGCTGTTTTTT. Its translation: CASSLSVGELFF. The V and J genes are TRBV7-8 and TRBJ2-2, with D unclear. The CDR3 runs to 12 residues. V lost 2 bases and J 7 bases, leaving 5 bases between the germline ends. Germline V gene data show CDR1 as SGHVS and CDR2 as FQNEAQ.

The chain carries TRBV5-1 and TRBJ2-1; 7 bases line up with TRBD1. The V and J ends lost 3 bases and 2 bases, in that order; junction bases with no gene match: 14. Germline CDR1 is SGHRS and CDR2 is YFSETQ. The CDR3 runs to 18 residues. The CDR3 nucleotides read TGCGCCAGCAGCTCCCCTAGGACAGGTTGGATACCCTACAATGAGCAGTTCTTC. It specifies CASSSPRTGWIPYNEQFF. Combining the CDR3 with reference TRBV5-1 and TRBJ2-1 gives the whole variable domain KAGVTQTPRYLIKTRGQQVTLSCSPISGHRSVSWYQQTPGQGLQFLFEYFSETQRNKGNFPGRFSGRQFSNSRSEMNVSTLELGDSALYLCASSSPRTGWIPYNEQFFGPGTRLTVL.

The V and J genes are TRBV19 and TRBJ2-7; D is undetermined. The CDR3 covers 14 residues. The germline V gene encodes CDR1 LNHDA and CDR2 SQIVND (reference sequence). The V end lost 1 base, the J end lost 1 base, and 8 bases lay between the germline ends. CDR3 coding DNA: TGTGCCAGTAGTATAGCCCCAGGTTCCTACGAGCAGTACTTC. Translating gives CASSIAPGSYEQYF.

This sequence joins TRBV7-9 and TRBJ1-2, with D unresolved. The CDR3 has 18 residues. Deletions cut 1 base from V and 7 bases from J, with 25 bases between. The germline CDR1 and CDR2 sequences are SEHNR and FQNEAQ (reference sequence). CDR3 coding DNA: TGTGCCAGCAGCTTAGATGGAACCGCCAGGTCGGGTGAGGCTGGCTACACCTTC. This sequence encodes CASSLDGTARSGEAGYTF. Full variable domain (missing parts from reference TRBV7-9 and TRBJ1-2): DTGVSQNPRHKITKRGQNVTFRCDPISEHNRLYWYRQTLGQGPEFLTYFQNEAQLEKSRLLSDRFSAERPKGSFSTLEIQRTEQGDSAMYLCASSLDGTARSGEAGYTFGSGTRLTVV.